These 3 T cell receptor beta chains were sequenced from one sample in a study of blood T cell repertoires in COVID-19. The protocol was immunoSEQ multiplex PCR, while the TCRdb copy is restricted to in-frame clones and leaves out a portion. The table has about 120,000 clones, over 80% seen once. The sample consisted of PBMCs or T cells enriched from blood (not recorded which). The receptors shown here come from a woman in her twenties or thirties who had recovered from COVID-19.

This chain connects TRBV2 to TRBJ1-3; 7 bases fit TRBD1. V was pared by 6 bases and J by 4 bases, with 9 bases of the junction left unmatched. The CDR3 runs 15 residues. Germline CDR1 SNHLY, CDR2 FYNNEI. The CDR3 sequence: CASREATGRGNTIYF. The DNA of the CDR3 is TGTGCCAGCAGAGAGGCGACAGGGCGAGGAAACACCATATATTTT.

This clone was observed a few times. J is TRBJ2-7 and V is TRBV2; a possible D gene is TRBD2 (6 bases). V gave up 6 bases and J gave up 0 bases, with 12 bases separating them. Germline lookup yields CDR1 SNHLY and CDR2 FYNNEI. The CDR3 covers 14 residues. The CDR3: CASRGGAISYEQYF. The DNA of the CDR3 is TGTGCCAGCAGAGGCGGGGCGATCTCCTACGAGCAGTACTTC.

The chain combines TRBV4-3 with TRBJ2-6, with no clear D. The V end was cut by 1 base, the J end by 4 bases, with 2 bases between. The germline V gene has CDR1 LGHNA and CDR2 YSLEER. This CDR3 region has 13 residues. CDR3 residues: CASSQAGANVLTF. The CDR3 nucleotides are TGCGCCAGCAGCCAAGCGGGGGCCAACGTCCTGACTTTC.